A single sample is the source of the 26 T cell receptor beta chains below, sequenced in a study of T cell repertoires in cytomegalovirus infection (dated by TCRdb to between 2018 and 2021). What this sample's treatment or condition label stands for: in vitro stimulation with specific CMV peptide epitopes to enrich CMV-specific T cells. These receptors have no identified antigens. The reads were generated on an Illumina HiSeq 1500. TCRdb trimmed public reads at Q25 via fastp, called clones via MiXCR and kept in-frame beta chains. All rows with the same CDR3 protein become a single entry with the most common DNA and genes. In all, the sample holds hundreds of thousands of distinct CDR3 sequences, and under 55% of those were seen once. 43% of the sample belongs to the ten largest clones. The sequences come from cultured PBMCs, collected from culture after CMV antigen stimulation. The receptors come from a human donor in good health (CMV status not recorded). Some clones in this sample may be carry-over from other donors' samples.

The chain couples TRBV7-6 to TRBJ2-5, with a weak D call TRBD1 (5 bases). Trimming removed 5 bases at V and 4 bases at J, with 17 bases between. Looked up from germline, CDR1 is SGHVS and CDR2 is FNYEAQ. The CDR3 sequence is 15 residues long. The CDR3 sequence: CASSPVVGVIETQYF. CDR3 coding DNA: TGTGCCAGCAGCCCCGTTGTAGGGGTGATAGAGACCCAGTACTTC.

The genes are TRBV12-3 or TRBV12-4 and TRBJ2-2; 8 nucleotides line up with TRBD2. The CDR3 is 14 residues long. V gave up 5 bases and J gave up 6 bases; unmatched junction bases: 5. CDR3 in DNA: TGTGCCAGCAGTGAGGGACTAGTCGCCGGGGAGCTGTTTTTT. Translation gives CASSEGLVAGELFF.

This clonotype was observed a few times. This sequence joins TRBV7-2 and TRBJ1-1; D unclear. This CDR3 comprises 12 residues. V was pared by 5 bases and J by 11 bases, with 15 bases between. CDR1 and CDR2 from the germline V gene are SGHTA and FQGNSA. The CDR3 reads CASSPPGIGAFF. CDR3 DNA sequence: TGTGCCAGCAGCCCCCCGGGGATCGGGGCTTTCTTT. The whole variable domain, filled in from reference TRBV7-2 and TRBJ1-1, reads GAGVSQSPSNKVTEKGKDVELRCDPISGHTALYWYRQSLGQGLEFLIYFQGNSAPDKSGLPSDRFSAERTGGSVSTLTIQRTQQEDSAVYLCASSPPGIGAFFGQGTRLTVV.

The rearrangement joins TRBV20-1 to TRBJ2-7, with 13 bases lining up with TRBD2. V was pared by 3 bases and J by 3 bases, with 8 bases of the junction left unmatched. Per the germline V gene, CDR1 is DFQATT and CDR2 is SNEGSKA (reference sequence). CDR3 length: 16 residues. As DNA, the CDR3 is TGCAGTGCTAGCGGGACTAGCGGGGATTATATCTACGAGCAGTACTTC. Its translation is CSASGTSGDYIYEQYF.

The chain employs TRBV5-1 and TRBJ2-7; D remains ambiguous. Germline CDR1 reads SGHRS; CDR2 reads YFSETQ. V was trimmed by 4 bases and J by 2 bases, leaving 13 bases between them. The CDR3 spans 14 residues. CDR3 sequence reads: CASSPRPETYEQYF. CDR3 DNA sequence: TGCGCCAGCAGCCCCAGGCCAGAGACCTACGAGCAGTACTTC.

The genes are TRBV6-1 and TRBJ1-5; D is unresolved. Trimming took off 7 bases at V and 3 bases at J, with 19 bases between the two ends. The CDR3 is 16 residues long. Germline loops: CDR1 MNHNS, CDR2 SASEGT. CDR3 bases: TGTGCCAGCAAGCCCAAGATCGGGGTTCCCAATCAGCCCCAGCATTTT. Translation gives CASKPKIGVPNQPQHF.

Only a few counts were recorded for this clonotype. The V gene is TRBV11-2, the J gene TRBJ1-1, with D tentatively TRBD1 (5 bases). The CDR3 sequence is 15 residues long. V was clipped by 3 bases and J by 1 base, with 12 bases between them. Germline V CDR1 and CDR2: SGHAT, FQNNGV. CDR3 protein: CASSLLGTANTEAFF. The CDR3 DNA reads TGTGCCAGCAGCTTGCTTGGGACTGCGAACACTGAAGCTTTCTTT.

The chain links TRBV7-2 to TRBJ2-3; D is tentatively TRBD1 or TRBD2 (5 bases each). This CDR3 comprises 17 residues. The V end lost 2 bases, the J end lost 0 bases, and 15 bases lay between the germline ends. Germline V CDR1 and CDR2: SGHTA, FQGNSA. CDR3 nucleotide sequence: TGTGCCAGCAGCTTACGGTGGGGGAACTCTAGCACAGATACGCAGTATTTT. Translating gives CASSLRWGNSSTDTQYF.

The CDR3 DNA follows: TGTGCCAGCAGCTTAGCGTGGGGACTAGTTTTTGAGCAGTTCTTC. It is translated as CASSLAWGLVFEQFF. This chain links TRBV7-2 with TRBJ2-1; 8 bases align to TRBD2. This CDR3 has 15 residues. Germline values: CDR1 SGHTA, CDR2 FQGNSA. The V gene end was trimmed by 0 bases and the J gene end by 9 bases; junction bases not matched to a gene: 7.

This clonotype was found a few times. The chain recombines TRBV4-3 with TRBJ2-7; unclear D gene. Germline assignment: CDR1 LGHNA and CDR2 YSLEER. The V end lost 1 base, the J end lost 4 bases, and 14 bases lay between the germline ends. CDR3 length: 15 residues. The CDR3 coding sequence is TGCGCCAGCAGCCAAGCTTATGGACGGCGATACGAGCAGTACTTC. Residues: CASSQAYGRRYEQYF.

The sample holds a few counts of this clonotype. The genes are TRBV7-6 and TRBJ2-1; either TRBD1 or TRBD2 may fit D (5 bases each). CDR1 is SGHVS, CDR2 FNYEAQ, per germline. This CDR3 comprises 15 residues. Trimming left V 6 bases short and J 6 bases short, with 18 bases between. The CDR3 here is CASSPRTRGFNEQFF. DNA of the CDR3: TGTGCCAGCAGTCCCAGGACGAGGGGATTCAATGAGCAGTTCTTC.

In DNA form, the CDR3 reads TGTGCCAGCAGCACCTTGGGGCGGGAGACCCAGTACTTC. It encodes CASSTLGRETQYF. The genes are TRBV6-2 or TRBV6-3 and TRBJ2-5; D might be TRBD1 (5 bases). Trimming took off 6 bases at V and 5 bases at J, with 13 bases between the two ends. The CDR3 runs 13 residues. In germline, CDR1 is MNHEY, CDR2 SVGEGT.

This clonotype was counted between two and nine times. The CDR3, as DNA: TGTGCCAGCAACTCCGGACTAGCGGGAGAGACCCAGTACTTC. Protein sequence: CASNSGLAGETQYF. The chain couples TRBV7-2 to TRBJ2-5, with 11 bases that match TRBD2. The CDR3 is made up of 14 amino acids. The V segment lost 7 bases and the J segment 4 bases; nucleotides outside the gene matches: 5. The germline gives CDR1 SGHTA, CDR2 FQGNSA.

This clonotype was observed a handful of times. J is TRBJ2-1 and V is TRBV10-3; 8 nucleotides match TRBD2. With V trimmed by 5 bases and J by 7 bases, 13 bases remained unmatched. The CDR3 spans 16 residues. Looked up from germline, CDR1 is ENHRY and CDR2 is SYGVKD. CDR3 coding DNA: TGTGCCATCAGTTCTCCTAGCGGGTCCCTCAGGAATGAGCAGTTCTTC. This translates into CAISSPSGSLRNEQFF.

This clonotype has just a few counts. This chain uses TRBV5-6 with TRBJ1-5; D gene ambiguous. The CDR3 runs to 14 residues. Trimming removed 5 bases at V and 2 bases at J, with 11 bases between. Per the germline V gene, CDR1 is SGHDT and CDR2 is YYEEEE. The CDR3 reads CASRGAVGNQPQHF. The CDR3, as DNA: TGTGCCAGCAGGGGAGCGGTGGGCAATCAGCCCCAGCATTTT.

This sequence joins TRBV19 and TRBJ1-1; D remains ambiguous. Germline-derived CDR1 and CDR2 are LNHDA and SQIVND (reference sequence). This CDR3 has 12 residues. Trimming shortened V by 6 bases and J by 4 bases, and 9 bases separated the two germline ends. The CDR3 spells CASRRLGTEAFF. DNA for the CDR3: TGTGCCAGTAGACGGTTGGGCACTGAAGCTTTCTTT.

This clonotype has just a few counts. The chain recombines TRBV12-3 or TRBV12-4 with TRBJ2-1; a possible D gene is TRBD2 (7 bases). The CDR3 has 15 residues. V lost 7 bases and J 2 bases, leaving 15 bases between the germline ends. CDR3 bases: TGTGCCAGCAACAACCTGCGGGGGCCCTACAATGAGCAGTTCTTC. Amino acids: CASNNLRGPYNEQFF.

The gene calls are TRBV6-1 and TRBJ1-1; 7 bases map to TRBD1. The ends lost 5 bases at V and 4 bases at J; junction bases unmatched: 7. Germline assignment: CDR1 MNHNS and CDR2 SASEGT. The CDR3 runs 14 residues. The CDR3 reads CASSHRGGVTEAFF. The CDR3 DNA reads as TGTGCCAGCAGTCACAGGGGTGGGGTCACTGAAGCTTTCTTT.

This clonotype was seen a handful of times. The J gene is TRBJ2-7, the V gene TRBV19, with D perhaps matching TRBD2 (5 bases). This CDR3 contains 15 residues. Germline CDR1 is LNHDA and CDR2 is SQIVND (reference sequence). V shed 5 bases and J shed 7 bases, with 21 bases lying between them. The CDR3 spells CASSPRPRGEREQYF. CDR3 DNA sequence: TGTGCCAGTAGTCCGCGACCCCGTGGGGAGAGAGAGCAGTACTTC.

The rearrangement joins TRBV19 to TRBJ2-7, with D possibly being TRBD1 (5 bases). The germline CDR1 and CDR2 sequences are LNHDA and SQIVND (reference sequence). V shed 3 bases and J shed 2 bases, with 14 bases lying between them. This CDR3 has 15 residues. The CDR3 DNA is TGTGCCAGTAGTATTCCTTCGACAGATACCTACGAGCAGTACTTC. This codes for CASSIPSTDTYEQYF.

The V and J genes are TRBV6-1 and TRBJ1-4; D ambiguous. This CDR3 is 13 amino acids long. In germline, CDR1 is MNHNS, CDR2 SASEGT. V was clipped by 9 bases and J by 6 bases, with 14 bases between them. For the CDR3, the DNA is TGTGCCAGTAAGACATGGGATGATGAAAAACTGTTTTTT. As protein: CASKTWDDEKLFF.

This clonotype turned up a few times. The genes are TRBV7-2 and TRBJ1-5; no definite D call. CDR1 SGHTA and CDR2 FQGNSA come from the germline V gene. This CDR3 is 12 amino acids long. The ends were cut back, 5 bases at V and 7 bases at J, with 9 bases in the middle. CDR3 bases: TGTGCCAGCAGCCAGTTCGGCCAGCCCCAGCATTTT. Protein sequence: CASSQFGQPQHF.

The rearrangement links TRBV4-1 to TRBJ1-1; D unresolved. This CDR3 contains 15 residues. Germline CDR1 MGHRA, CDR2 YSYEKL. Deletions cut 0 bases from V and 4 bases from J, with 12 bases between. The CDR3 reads CASSQERRKGTEAFF. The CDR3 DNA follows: TGCGCCAGCAGCCAAGAACGTAGGAAGGGCACTGAAGCTTTCTTT.

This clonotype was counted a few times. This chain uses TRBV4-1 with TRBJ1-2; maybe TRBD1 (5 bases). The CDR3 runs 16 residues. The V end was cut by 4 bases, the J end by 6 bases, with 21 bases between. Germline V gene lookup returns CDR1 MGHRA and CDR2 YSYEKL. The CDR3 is CASSPHGGGSRNGYTF. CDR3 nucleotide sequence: TGCGCCAGCAGCCCCCATGGGGGAGGGTCCCGGAATGGCTACACCTTC.

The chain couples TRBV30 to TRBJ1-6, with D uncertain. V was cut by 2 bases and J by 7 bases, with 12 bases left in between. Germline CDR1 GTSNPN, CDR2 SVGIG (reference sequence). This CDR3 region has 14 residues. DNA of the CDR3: TGTGCCTGGAGTTCGGGTCGGCGGAATTCACCCCTCCACTTT. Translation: CAWSSGRRNSPLHF.

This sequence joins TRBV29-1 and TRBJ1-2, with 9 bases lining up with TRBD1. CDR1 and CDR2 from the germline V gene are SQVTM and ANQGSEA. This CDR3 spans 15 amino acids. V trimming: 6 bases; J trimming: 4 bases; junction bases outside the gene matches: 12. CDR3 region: CSVRNTGGEGYGYTF. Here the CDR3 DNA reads TGCAGCGTCAGGAATACAGGGGGCGAAGGCTATGGCTACACCTTC.